Listed here are 17 T cell receptor beta chains from one sample, sequenced in a study of early stage breast cancer tumors. Clones were read by immunoSEQ multiplex PCR, and TCRdb kept only the in-frame ones, dropping some. The data hold more than 15,000 clones, with around 83% observed a single time. The sample was blood. These receptors all come from a person in their 70s with breast cancer.

V is TRBV5-1 and J is TRBJ1-1, with TRBD1 matching 8 bases. This CDR3 region has 17 residues. Germline-derived CDR1 and CDR2 are SGHRS and YFSETQ. With V trimmed by 4 bases and J by 1 base, 12 bases remained unmatched. The DNA for the CDR3 is TGCGCCAGCAGCCCCTACGGACAGGGATCAGCGAACACTGAAGCTTTCTTT. Protein: CASSPYGQGSANTEAFF.

The rearrangement links TRBV28 to TRBJ1-1, with 7 bases aligning to TRBD1. CDR1 MDHEN and CDR2 SYDVKM come from the germline V gene. The CDR3 sequence is 15 residues long. Losses at the gene ends were 4 bases for V and 2 bases for J; bases not matched to a gene: 7. Here the CDR3 reads CASSSPRTGNTEAFF. The CDR3 DNA is TGTGCCAGCAGTTCACCCAGGACAGGAAACACTGAAGCTTTCTTT.

The chain links TRBV2 to TRBJ2-1, with 11 bases that match TRBD2. V was clipped by 1 base and J by 4 bases; unmatched bases: 3. The V gene's germline CDR1 is SNHLY and CDR2 FYNNEI. The CDR3 covers 16 residues. The CDR3 sequence is CASSEEASGGYNEQFF. DNA for the CDR3: TGTGCCAGCAGTGAAGAGGCTAGCGGGGGGTACAATGAGCAGTTCTTC.

The V gene is TRBV19, the J gene TRBJ1-3; 7 bases are a match to TRBD1. The trim removed 2 bases at V and 2 bases at J, leaving 0 bases unmatched. This CDR3 is 14 amino acids long. CDR1 and CDR2 from the germline V gene are LNHDA and SQIVND (reference sequence). CDR3 loop: CASSIQGAGNTIYF. DNA for the CDR3: TGTGCCAGTAGTATACAGGGGGCTGGAAACACCATATATTTT.

The rearrangement links TRBV18 to TRBJ2-5; TRBD2 aligns across 8 bases. Germline assignment: CDR1 KGHSH and CDR2 LQKENI. The CDR3 spans 16 residues. Trimming took 1 base from V and 5 from J; bases not matched to a gene: 9. The CDR3 loop is CASSPLGGGIGETQYF. In nucleotides, the CDR3 is TGTGCCAGCTCACCACTCGGCGGGGGGATAGGGGAGACCCAGTACTTC.

The chain uses TRBV19 and TRBJ2-2, with 9 nucleotides matching TRBD2. This CDR3 is built from 16 residues. V lost 6 bases and J lost 7; bases outside the gene matches: 12. Germline assignment: CDR1 LNHDA and CDR2 SQIVND (reference sequence). The CDR3 reads CASRPRSGGNGGELFF. The CDR3 coding sequence is TGTGCCAGTAGGCCCCGAAGCGGGGGGAATGGCGGGGAGCTGTTTTTT.

The CDR3, as DNA: TGCGCCAGCAGCCAAGCGACTAGCGGGAGGGATACGCAGTATTTT. Its translation is CASSQATSGRDTQYF. The V gene is TRBV4-1, the J gene TRBJ2-3; 13 bases line up with TRBD2. The CDR3 has 15 amino acids. In germline, CDR1 is MGHRA, CDR2 YSYEKL. Unmatched junction bases numbered 1, after V lost 1 base and J lost 6 bases.

This rearrangement joins TRBV6-1 to TRBJ2-5; 7 bases are a match to TRBD2. Germline assignment: CDR1 MNHNS and CDR2 SASEGT. This CDR3 spans 14 amino acids. The trim removed 2 bases at V and 5 bases at J, leaving 5 bases unmatched. DNA of the CDR3: TGTGCCAGCAGTGAACGGGGGGTAGGTGAGACCCAGTACTTC. This gives the protein CASSERGVGETQYF.

V and J are TRBV5-1 and TRBJ2-7, with 10 bases lining up with TRBD1. CDR3 size: 14 residues. Germline lookup yields CDR1 SGHRS and CDR2 YFSETQ. V lost 4 bases and J lost 5; bases outside the gene matches: 6. This CDR3 reads CASSKGTGVDEQYF. The CDR3 DNA follows: TGCGCCAGCAGCAAAGGGACAGGGGTCGACGAGCAGTACTTC.

The genes are TRBV7-3 and TRBJ2-1; TRBD1 might be the D (6 bases). The CDR3 contains 15 residues. The germline V and J ends were trimmed by 2 bases and 5 bases, with 13 bases remaining between them. CDR1 is SGHTA, CDR2 FQGTGA, per germline. The DNA of the CDR3 is TGTGCCAGCAGCTTAGCAGGGGCGCATCACAATGAGCAGTTCTTC. It specifies CASSLAGAHHNEQFF.

This chain connects TRBV4-1 to TRBJ1-2; 11 bases line up with TRBD1. The V segment lost 0 bases and the J segment 8 bases; nucleotides outside the gene matches: 11. The CDR3 is 17 amino acids. CDR1 and CDR2 from the germline V gene are MGHRA and YSYEKL. The CDR3 sequence is CASSQDTLGTGGRGYTF. The CDR3 coding sequence is TGCGCCAGCAGCCAAGATACTTTAGGGACAGGGGGAAGAGGCTACACCTTC.

V usage is TRBV19 and J usage is TRBJ2-3, with D perhaps matching TRBD1 (6 bases). Germline lookup yields CDR1 LNHDA and CDR2 SQIVND (reference sequence). The CDR3 totals 14 residues. V was cut by 6 bases and J by 4 bases, with 14 bases left in between. The CDR3 loop is CASRGRGASDTQYF. The CDR3 DNA reads as TGTGCCAGTAGGGGCAGGGGAGCATCAGATACGCAGTATTTT.

This chain joins TRBV19 and TRBJ2-3; no definite D call. V was clipped by 3 bases and J by 2 bases, with 18 bases between them. Germline V gene lookup returns CDR1 LNHDA and CDR2 SQIVND (reference sequence). The CDR3 consists of 17 residues. The CDR3 DNA is TGTGCCAGTAGTATCGGAATACCGGGTCACATCACAGATACGCAGTATTTT. It translates to CASSIGIPGHITDTQYF. Full variable domain (rest looked up from reference TRBV19 and TRBJ2-3): DGGITQSPKYLFRKEGQNVTLSCEQNLNHDAMYWYRQDPGQGLRLIYYSQIVNDFQKGDIAEGYSVSREKKESFPLTVTSAQKNPTAFYLCASSIGIPGHITDTQYFGPGTRLTVL.

The rearrangement links TRBV29-1 to TRBJ2-2, with TRBD1 matching 8 bases. J lost 4 bases, V lost 3 bases, and 4 bases had no gene match. The CDR3 covers 14 residues. Germline values: CDR1 SQVTM, CDR2 ANQGSEA. The CDR3 loop reads CSVDGQGATGELFF. The CDR3, as DNA: TGCAGCGTTGATGGTCAGGGGGCCACCGGGGAGCTGTTTTTT.

The V call is TRBV19, the J call TRBJ2-2; D perhaps matches TRBD1 (6 bases). CDR1 LNHDA and CDR2 SQIVND come from the germline V gene (reference sequence). V lost 2 bases and J 1 base, leaving 8 bases between the germline ends. This CDR3 comprises 15 residues. The CDR3 region is CASSISQGNTGELFF. CDR3 coding DNA: TGTGCCAGTAGTATATCACAGGGGAACACCGGGGAGCTGTTTTTT.

This chain connects TRBV19 to TRBJ1-2; D remains ambiguous. The CDR3 consists of 14 residues. Germline V gives CDR1 LNHDA, CDR2 SQIVND (reference sequence). With 5 bases removed from V and 8 bases from J, the gap between germline ends came to 18 bases. CDR3 nucleotide sequence: TGTGCCAGTAGTGAGGGTCGGCTACAGAAGGGCTACACCTTC. It specifies CASSEGRLQKGYTF.

The J gene is TRBJ1-1, the V gene TRBV19; 7 nucleotides line up with TRBD1. The germline CDR1 and CDR2 sequences are LNHDA and SQIVND (reference sequence). The junction had 3 bases not matched to a gene; V was cut back by 1 base and J by 4 bases. The CDR3 extends over 14 amino acids. CDR3 nucleotide sequence: TGTGCCAGTAGTATAGTGACAGGGCGCACTGAAGCTTTCTTT. It is translated as CASSIVTGRTEAFF.